This TCR beta chain appears in the sequencing data of a study of regulatory T cells in long-lasting Graves disease (dated by TCRdb to about 2021). About the full investigation: Antithyroid drugs had been taken for less than 3 months by newly diagnosed Graves' disease patients. This study used TCR sequencing and RNA sequencing of peripheral blood to compare persistent Graves' disease patients against newly diagnosed Graves' disease patients. The study was conducted in China and was registered as a clinical trial. A total of around 35 samples underwent TCR sequencing: about 13 from persistent and roughly 20 from newly diagnosed Graves' disease patients.

This clonotype has just a few counts. This clone's antigen is unknown. No base qualities exist here, and no much larger clone lies one base off it. Its CDR3 holds 16 amino acids, cysteine through phenylalanine. Only the CDR3 part of the read is kept: 48 bases, read in frame from the first base. Germline trimming amounts to 4 bases on V and 5 bases on J, with 8 as the count of junction bases outside the gene matches. The germline V gene specifies LGHNA as CDR1 and YNFKEQ as CDR2. The time point tag for this specimen amounts to: newly diagnosed GD, antithyroid drugs for less than 3 months. RNA was extracted from PBMCs in TRIzol for both TCR sequencing and RNA sequencing. Graves' disease was diagnosed according to American Thyroid Association guidelines. The patients came from an endocrinology department in Xi'an, China. From each patient, approximately 10 milliliters of peripheral blood was collected into an EDTA anticoagulant tube. PBMCs were isolated by Ficoll Paque Plus density gradient separation without further T cell sorting. RNA quality was checked with an Agilent 2100 Bioanalyzer and agarose gel, and concentration with a NanoDrop 2000.

The protocol used for the library was multiplex PCR. The instrument was an Illumina HiSeq 4000. iRepertoire HTBI primers and Arm-PCR amplification of CDR3 regions were used to construct TCR beta libraries. Before sequencing, the PCR products went through gel purification. The published analysis was carried out like this. Across samples, fewer than 70 TRBV and 14 TRBJ segments were identified and used for gene usage analysis of CDR3 amino acid clonotypes. Filtered high-quality paired reads were merged into contigs using COPE and FqMerger. BLAST was used to align contigs to IMGT TRBV, TRBD and TRBJ reference genes, with CDR3 defined following IMGT. Any clonotype with a frequency above 0.1% was classified as a highly expanded clone. Repertoire diversity was measured by Shannon entropy, and V-J evenness by the Gini coefficient. Public clonotypes were defined as clonotypes shared by more than one individual. In-frame beta chains were kept once TCRdb had trimmed the public reads at Q25 with fastp and called clones with MiXCR. Each CDR3 protein gets just one entry, which takes the most common genes and DNA from the rows behind it. The V and J calls reflect TCRdb's pipeline rather than the authors' work. Present in this sample are under 300,000 distinct CDR3 sequences, 20% to 25% of which were seen just once. More than 11% of the sample comes from the top ten.

Results the study describes overall, beyond this receptor: Only the TCR beta chain was sequenced and analyzed. Lower TCR Shannon entropy and fewer highly expanded clones were observed in persistent Graves' disease patients than in newly diagnosed patients, which suggested clonal expansion. Peripheral blood alone was examined, since thyroid tissue, which constituted the primary lesion, could not be accessed. A larger number of public clonotypes was shared among persistent patients (fewer than 3,000) than among newly diagnosed patients (about 990). Persistent disease showed preferential use of TRBV28, TRBJ1-2 and TRBJ2-5, whereas newly diagnosed disease favored TRBV20-1 and TRBJ2-1. As a limitation, the authors acknowledged that the small sample size may reduce accuracy.

In this chain, TRBV4-2 is recombined with TRBJ2-5; 12 central nucleotides agree with TRBD2. This receptor was taken from a female donor with Graves disease. The source was peripheral blood mononuclear cells (PBMCs), collected at new diagnosis, from a patient treated with antithyroid drugs. CDR3 region: CASSRTSGDIYETQYF. In nucleotides, the sequence is TGTGCCAGCAGCCGGACTAGCGGGGACATATATGAGACCCAGTACTTC.